This paragraph covers one T cell receptor (beta chain) sequence. It lacks a known antigen. No qualities accompany the bases; no much larger clone lies one base away. The record originates from a study of OX40 agonist ivuxolimab in advanced cancers. General notes on the study: Ivuxolimab, which targeted the costimulatory receptor OX40 (CD134), was an agonistic, fully human IgG2 monoclonal antibody. Intravenous ivuxolimab was administered to patients every 2 weeks at six dose levels: 0.01, 0.1, 0.3, 1.5, 3 and 10 mg/kg. Of the approximately 50 patients in dose escalation, some 20 had hepatocellular carcinoma, some 15 had melanoma, 9 had renal cell carcinoma and 9 had head and neck cancer. In the dose-escalation cohort, 70% to 85% of patients were male, and the mean age was about 55 years, with a range of roughly 20 to 85. Prior anti-PD-1, anti-PD-L1 or anti-CTLA-4 therapy was permitted, and about two fifths of dose-escalation patients had received checkpoint inhibitors. Three dose-escalation patients achieved partial responses, one with hepatocellular carcinoma and two with cutaneous melanoma. Peripheral TCRbeta sequencing was intended to test whether TCR sequence diversity was altered and clonal T-cell expansion was caused by ivuxolimab. The monotherapy dose-escalation portion (N ≈ 55 patients) of the phase I ivuxolimab trial is reported in the paper.

The CDR3 contains 15 residues, cysteine and phenylalanine counted. Just CDR3 DNA is preserved here, 45 bases in frame from base 1. V ends up 0 bases short and J 6 bases short, with an unmatched junction base count of 1. The germline V gene supplies CDR1 SGDLS and CDR2 YYNGEE. Genomic DNA was extracted from sorted cells for sequencing of the TCRbeta CDR3 region. TCRbeta CDR3 regions were sequenced using the immunoSEQ Assay. TCRdb limited this immuneACCESS table to in-frame rearrangements with V and J called. A share of clones is missing; checked studies link under half to unresolved V genes, and the rest is unexplained. The table for this sample lists tens of thousands of clones; 81% of them were counted only once. The ten largest account for 0.69% of the sample. The trial excluded patients who had a history of autoimmune disease or who were on systemic immunosuppression. Peripheral blood for TCR sequencing was drawn from every dose cohort at baseline, at cycle 4 day 1 and at cycle 7 day 1. The samples were taken from a phase I, first-in-human, multicenter, open-label dose-escalation trial of ivuxolimab. The trial enrolled adults with locally advanced or metastatic head and neck squamous cell, hepatocellular, melanoma or renal cell carcinoma. Before TCR sequencing, CD4+ and CD8+ T cells were separately sorted from peripheral blood.

General conclusions and limits of the study: After ivuxolimab, CD8+ T cells had more expanded clones than CD4+ T cells on average. Partial responders in the 0.1-3.0 mg/kg groups had among the lowest normalized peripheral clonal expansion, especially among CD8+ T cells. Antigen specificity was not determined for the clonally expanded peripheral T cells. Low levels of normalized T-cell clonal expansion were also seen in some patients who did not respond. At doses of 0.1 to 3.0 mg/kg, clonal expansion of both CD4+ and CD8+ T cells in blood was seen between baseline and week 6.

The sequencing here drew on CD4+ or CD8+ T cells sorted from blood, taken in a trial of the OX40 agonist ivuxolimab. This TCR was sampled from an adult with an advanced solid tumor such as melanoma, head and neck, liver or kidney cancer. Here the chain combines TRBV9 and TRBJ1-5; 12 junctional bases match TRBD1. The DNA is TGTGCCAGCAGCGTAGGGGACAGGGGGCGTCAGCCCCAGCATTTT. Its amino acids are CASSVGDRGRQPQHF.